The next 6 T cell receptor beta chains were all read from a single sample in a study of Ad26.COV2.S vaccination and SARS-CoV-2 variants (dated by TCRdb to the early 2020s). Explained via the paper, the treatment or condition label denotes: around 19 received Ad26.COV2.S at low or high dose, single or two shots; roughly five received placebo; per-sample allocation not given. For vaccine and placebo recipients, the sequenced repertoires came from samples collected on day 63 after the first injection. Library preparation was by the immunoSEQ multiplex PCR assay. In its TCRdb copy, this immuneACCESS table keeps in-frame sequences only and misses some clones. Where compared with another copy, unresolved V genes explain less than half of these, and the others have no known cause. A total of more than 400,000 clones appear in this sample, about 90% of them only once. The ten largest clonotypes hold 1.5% to 2% of the sample.

Here the sequenced sample was peripheral blood, taken in a trial of Ad26.COV2.S vaccine versus placebo. The origin of the receptors is a person aged 18 to 65 who received the Ad26.COV2.S COVID-19 vaccine or a placebo.

This sequence joins TRBV4-3 and TRBJ2-1; TRBD2 matches at 10 bases. CDR3 length: 18 residues. V lost 0 bases to trimming and J lost 0 bases; unmatched junction nucleotides: 5. Germline CDR1 and CDR2: LGHNA and YSLEER. This CDR3 is CASSQESIAGGSYNEQFF. DNA of the CDR3: TGCGCCAGCAGCCAAGAGTCAATAGCGGGGGGCTCCTACAATGAGCAGTTCTTC.

The chain has TRBV7-9 and TRBJ2-5; maybe TRBD1 (6 bases). The CDR3 is made up of 14 amino acids. Looked up from germline, CDR1 is SEHNR and CDR2 is FQNEAQ (reference sequence). Trimming took off 3 bases at V and 3 bases at J, with 11 bases between the two ends. This chain's CDR3 is CASSFTDSEETQYF. CDR3 sequence (DNA): TGTGCCAGCAGCTTTACGGACAGTGAAGAGACCCAGTACTTC. The entire variable domain, with the rest obtained from reference TRBV7-9 and TRBJ2-5, is as follows: DTGVSQNPRHKITKRGQNVTFRCDPISEHNRLYWYRQTLGQGPEFLTYFQNEAQLEKSRLLSDRFSAERPKGSFSTLEIQRTEQGDSAMYLCASSFTDSEETQYFGPGTRLLVL.

In regard to this clone: Other DNA sequences in this specimen translate into the identical CDR3. The chain is built from TRBV6-2 or TRBV6-3 and TRBJ2-2; D is unresolved. Germline V gene data show CDR1 as MNHEY and CDR2 as SVGEGT. V was cut by 2 bases and J by 2 bases, with 3 bases left in between. The CDR3 loop spans 13 amino acids. CDR3 residues: CASSYPNTGELFF. CDR3 sequence (DNA): TGTGCCAGCAGTTACCCAAACACCGGGGAGCTGTTTTTT.

This clone was seen just once. The chain combines TRBV4-3 with TRBJ1-1; D ambiguous. The CDR3 runs 14 residues. The germline V gene has CDR1 LGHNA and CDR2 YSLEER. The V and J ends lost 1 base and 1 base respectively, with 7 bases between them. This CDR3 is CASSQVAPNTEAFF. For the CDR3, the DNA is TGCGCCAGCAGCCAAGTGGCCCCGAACACTGAAGCTTTCTTT.

The CDR3 sequence: CASSLLIWDSQETQYF. DNA for the CDR3: TGTGCCAGCAGCCTGCTCATCTGGGACAGCCAAGAGACCCAGTACTTC. The chain couples TRBV7-8 to TRBJ2-5; TRBD1 matches at 7 bases. CDR1 and CDR2 from the germline V gene are SGHVS and FQNEAQ. CDR3 length equals 16 residues. V was clipped by 5 bases and J by 1 base; unmatched bases: 10.

The V gene is TRBV6-2 or TRBV6-3, the J gene TRBJ1-5; a possible D gene is TRBD1 (5 bases). Trimming cost V 3 bases and J 1 base, with 13 bases left between them. CDR3 length: 16 residues. Germline CDR1 and CDR2: MNHEY and SVGEGT. The CDR3 nucleotides are TGTGCCAGCAGTTATGGTTGGGGCAGGAGCAATCAGCCCCAGCATTTT. It translates to CASSYGWGRSNQPQHF.